These 21 T cell receptor beta chains share one sample of origin, sequenced in a study of blood T cells in healthy people across ages. Primers used in a second PCR of about 6 to 11 cycles were a sample-barcoded 5' primer and a J-beta primer mix. MiXCR, applied by TCRdb to the 5' RACE reads, yields one record per CDR3 protein. The table shows 700,000 or so distinct CDR3 sequences, with roughly 20% occurring only once. Source material: blood. The receptors derive from a man in his sixties or seventies in good health.

The chain employs TRBV11-2 and TRBJ2-3; D not resolved. Germline CDR1 reads SGHAT; CDR2 reads FQNNGV. The CDR3 covers 15 residues. V shed 3 bases and J shed 0 bases, with 10 bases lying between them. CDR3 in amino acids: CASSFLLVSTDTQYF. CDR3 DNA sequence: TGTGCCAGCAGCTTTCTCTTAGTAAGCACAGATACGCAGTATTTT.

CDR3 sequence: CASSWEGANYGYTF. The CDR3, as DNA: TGTGCCAGCAGTTGGGAGGGAGCTAACTATGGCTACACCTTC. The chain is built from TRBV12-3 or TRBV12-4 and TRBJ1-2, with D unclear. This CDR3 spans 14 amino acids. V was clipped by 4 bases and J by 0 bases, with 9 bases between them.

The rearrangement uses TRBV7-8 and TRBJ1-4; a possible D gene is TRBD1 (5 bases). The germline V gene encodes CDR1 SGHVS and CDR2 FQNEAQ. V lost 3 bases and J lost 8, with 7 bases in between. The CDR3 covers 12 residues. CDR3 amino acids: CASSFDSEKLFF. In nucleotides, the CDR3 is TGTGCCAGCAGCTTCGACAGCGAAAAACTGTTTTTT.

The V call is TRBV13, the J call TRBJ1-2; D perhaps matches TRBD1 (5 bases). Trimming took off 0 bases at V and 8 bases at J, with 16 bases between the two ends. Germline CDR1 is PRHDT and CDR2 is FYEKMQ (reference sequence). The CDR3 covers 15 residues. CDR3 amino acids: CASSLGPGTLEGYTF. The CDR3 DNA sequence: TGTGCCAGCAGCTTAGGTCCCGGGACCCTCGAGGGCTACACCTTC.

V gene TRBV27 combines with J gene TRBJ2-1, with D perhaps assigned TRBD1 or TRBD2 (5 bases each). V was shortened by 4 bases and J by 8 bases, with 15 bases between the two germline ends. This CDR3 comprises 14 residues. Looked up from germline, CDR1 is MNHEY and CDR2 is SMNVEV (reference sequence). CDR3 coding DNA: TGTGCCAGCAGTTGGGTAGGGGAGAAGGATGAGCAGTTCTTC. This codes for CASSWVGEKDEQFF.

V is TRBV7-9 and J is TRBJ2-1; no firm D call. Germline CDR1 and CDR2: SEHNR and FQNEAQ (reference sequence). V shed 2 bases and J shed 6 bases, with 8 bases lying between them. The CDR3 consists of 13 residues. The CDR3 DNA sequence: TGTGCCAGCAGCTTATTCTCGGGCAATGAGCAGTTCTTC. Translating it yields CASSLFSGNEQFF.

V and J are TRBV5-1 and TRBJ2-5; TRBD2 is a possible D gene (5 bases). The DNA matches TRBJ2-1 better at its end, which makes the J call doubtful. This CDR3 spans 14 amino acids. In germline, CDR1 is SGHRS, CDR2 YFSETQ. CDR3 sequence (DNA): TGCGCCAGCAGAGGGTCGGGATGGGGCAATGAGCAGTTCTTC. Encoded protein: CASRGSGWGNEQFF.

The V and J genes are TRBV11-2 and TRBJ2-3; D uncertain. The ends were cut back, 10 bases at V and 2 bases at J, with 16 bases in the middle. The CDR3 loop spans 14 amino acids. The V gene's germline CDR1 is SGHAT and CDR2 FQNNGV. The CDR3 region is CATGGGGTTDTQYF. The CDR3 coding sequence is TGTGCCACGGGTGGCGGTGGAACCACAGATACGCAGTATTTT.

The chain has TRBV7-9 and TRBJ2-2; 7 bases line up with TRBD2. Unmatched junction bases numbered 9, after V lost 7 bases and J lost 4 bases. Germline V gene lookup returns CDR1 SEHNR and CDR2 FQNEAQ (reference sequence). CDR3 length: 15 residues. CDR3 sequence reads: CASNQGLGVTGELFF. For the CDR3, the DNA is TGTGCCAGCAACCAAGGACTAGGGGTCACCGGGGAGCTGTTTTTT. The whole variable domain, filled in from reference TRBV7-9 and TRBJ2-2, reads DTGVSQNPRHKITKRGQNVTFRCDPISEHNRLYWYRQTLGQGPEFLTYFQNEAQLEKSRLLSDRFSAERPKGSFSTLEIQRTEQGDSAMYLCASNQGLGVTGELFFGEGSRLTVL.

The chain uses TRBV12-3 or TRBV12-4 and TRBJ2-7; D gene uncertain. V gave up 5 bases and J gave up 6 bases, with 11 bases separating them. CDR3 length: 12 amino acids. DNA of the CDR3: TGTGCCAGCAGTCTCCCGCCGGGCGAGCAGTACGTC. Its protein is CASSLPPGEQYV.

The chain has TRBV7-9 and TRBJ1-4; D not certain. The length of the CDR3 is 14 residues. Germline loops: CDR1 SEHNR, CDR2 FQNEAQ (reference sequence). The V end lost 1 base, the J end lost 7 bases, and 10 bases lay between the germline ends. The chain's CDR3 is CASSLEGFGEKLFF. DNA for the CDR3: TGTGCCAGCAGCTTAGAGGGCTTTGGTGAAAAACTGTTTTTT. The full variable domain, in which reference TRBV7-9 and TRBJ1-4 provide the parts outside the CDR3, is DTGVSQNPRHKITKRGQNVTFRCDPISEHNRLYWYRQTLGQGPEFLTYFQNEAQLEKSRLLSDRFSAERPKGSFSTLEIQRTEQGDSAMYLCASSLEGFGEKLFFGSGTQLSVL.

This clonotype came up a few times. This rearrangement joins TRBV6-6 to TRBJ2-3; a possible D gene is TRBD2 (6 bases). The CDR3 extends over 16 amino acids. V lost 6 bases and J 2 bases, leaving 18 bases between the germline ends. CDR1 is MNHNY, CDR2 SVGAGI, per germline (reference sequence). The CDR3 coding sequence is TGTGCCAGCAGCGAGGGGCGGGGATCGAACACAGATACGCAGTATTTT. Translation gives CASSEGRGSNTDTQYF.

V gene TRBV5-1 combines with J gene TRBJ2-1; a weak D match, TRBD1 (6 bases). The end of the DNA aligns better with TRBJ2-7, so the J call may be wrong. CDR3 length: 16 amino acids. Germline-derived CDR1 and CDR2 are SGHRS and YFSETQ. The CDR3 spells CASSFPQGFPSYEQYF. In DNA form, the CDR3 reads TGCGCCAGCAGCTTTCCACAGGGCTTCCCCTCCTACGAGCAGTACTTC.

The table lists this clonotype with a few counts. The chain carries TRBV6-6 and TRBJ2-1; TRBD2 aligns across 8 bases. The CDR3 has 15 amino acids. V lost 7 bases and J lost 2; bases outside the gene matches: 7. CDR1 and CDR2 from the germline V gene are MNHNY and SVGAGI (reference sequence). CDR3 loop: CASTLGLETYNEQFF. The CDR3, as DNA: TGTGCCAGCACCCTGGGACTAGAGACCTACAATGAGCAGTTCTTC.

This clonotype occurred a few times. This sequence joins TRBV7-9 and TRBJ1-2; 11 bases map to TRBD1. CDR1 and CDR2 (germline): SEHNR, FQNEAQ (reference sequence). V gave up 8 bases and J gave up 3 bases; unmatched junction bases: 5. The CDR3 is made up of 14 amino acids. CDR3 residues: CASRTGGDDYGYTF. The CDR3 DNA reads as TGTGCCAGCCGGACAGGGGGCGACGACTATGGCTACACCTTC.

This clonotype was seen only a few times. The rearrangement joins TRBV25-1 to TRBJ2-1; 7 bases agree with TRBD1. Germline lookup yields CDR1 MGHDK and CDR2 SYGVNS. This CDR3 is 14 amino acids long. The junction had 5 bases not matched to a gene; V was cut back by 5 bases and J by 4 bases. The CDR3 here is CASSLPDRYNEQFF. The CDR3 DNA sequence: TGTGCCAGCAGTCTCCCGGACAGGTACAATGAGCAGTTCTTC.

The J gene is TRBJ2-3, the V gene TRBV2, with D possibly TRBD2 on 6 matching bases. Trimming removed 6 bases from V and 9 bases from J, with 19 bases in between. The V gene's germline CDR1 is SNHLY and CDR2 FYNNEI. The CDR3 has 14 residues. The CDR3 reads CASSETREGPTQYF. DNA of the CDR3: TGTGCCAGCAGCGAGACTAGAGAGGGTCCAACGCAGTATTTT.

The chain carries TRBV14 and TRBJ1-5, with D possibly being TRBD1 (5 bases). The germline V gene encodes CDR1 SGHDN and CDR2 FVKESK. CDR3 size: 14 residues. V lost 1 base and J 7 bases, leaving 11 bases between the germline ends. The CDR3 protein is CASSQVGEGQPQHF. The CDR3 DNA reads TGTGCCAGCAGCCAAGTGGGGGAAGGACAGCCCCAGCATTTT. Full variable domain (remainder filled in from reference TRBV14 and TRBJ1-5): EAGVTQFPSHSVIEKGQTVTLRCDPISGHDNLYWYRRVMGKEIKFLLHFVKESKQDESGMPNNRFLAERTGGTYSTLKVQPAELEDSGVYFCASSQVGEGQPQHFGDGTRLSIL.

This clonotype was seen repeatedly, ten times or more. V gene TRBV4-1 combines with J gene TRBJ2-5; D might be TRBD1 (6 bases). The DNA end is a closer match to TRBJ2-7, so the J assignment may be wrong. Germline V lookup: CDR1 MGHRA, CDR2 YSYEKL. The CDR3 runs 14 residues. The CDR3, as DNA: TGCGCCAGCAGCCCTGCCGACAGGACCTACGAGCAGTACTTC. Its protein product is CASSPADRTYEQYF.

The chain combines TRBV29-1 with TRBJ2-1; a possible D gene is TRBD1 (5 bases). V shed 1 base and J shed 7 bases, with 8 bases lying between them. The CDR3 runs 12 residues. Looked up from germline, CDR1 is SQVTM and CDR2 is ANQGSEA. The CDR3 nucleotides read TGCAGCGTTGAAGTTTCAGGGAATGAGCAGTTCTTC. This translates into CSVEVSGNEQFF.

The chain links TRBV20-1 to TRBJ2-7; 10 bases are shared with TRBD2. The V gene's germline CDR1 is DFQATT and CDR2 SNEGSKA (reference sequence). This CDR3 region has 16 residues. CDR3 bases: TGCAGTGCTAAGCCGTTAAGGACTAGCGGTTTCTACGAGCACTACGTC. This gives the protein CSAKPLRTSGFYEHYV.